One TCR beta chain is described in this entry. This clonotype was found a few times. No antigen is known for it. Per-nucleotide qualities are absent, and no much larger clonotype sits a single base away. These data are taken from a study of response to subunit inactivated influenza vaccine (dated by TCRdb to the late 2010s). With regard to the full study: To follow how T cells responded to a trivalent subunit inactivated influenza vaccine, the researchers relied on deep quantitative profiling of the T cell receptor repertoire.

The CDR3 numbers 15 residues from cysteine through phenylalanine. Left in the record is the CDR3 DNA by itself, 45 bases read in frame from the first base. V drops 2 bases and J drops 2 bases, leaving 13 bases in between. CDR1 and CDR2 (MNHEY, SVGAGI) derive from the germline V gene. Points the paper makes about the study in general: It was suggested by the authors that each seasonal influenza vaccination may recruit only a limited number of new T cells.

Library construction relied on RT-PCR. Sequencing used an Illumina HiSeq 2500. TCRdb reran the public reads through fastp at Q25 and MiXCR, keeping productive beta chains. Every CDR3 protein is listed once, alongside the most common genes and DNA of its rows. This sample holds around 540,000 distinct CDR3 sequences; 12% were observed only once. Of the sample, roughly 10% falls within the top ten clones. The clonotype originates from a man aged 50-59 years who received an inactivated influenza vaccine. Donor details come from another sample of the same person, matched by shared clones. The sample consisted of PBMCs from blood, taken on the day of vaccination. Here the chain combines TRBV6-5 and TRBJ2-7; the D segment is perhaps TRBD1 or TRBD2, each sharing 6 matched bases. CDR3 reads: CASSYGTGTTYEQYF. The base sequence is TGTGCCAGCAGTTACGGGACTGGGACAACCTACGAGCAGTACTTC.